This TCR beta chain was obtained from a study of shared clonotypes between healthy human individuals (dated by TCRdb to 2020 to 2021). General notes on the study: The cohort comprised two women and three men aged 18 to 49 years. Libraries were prepared and TCR repertoires were sequenced by different laboratories using diverse techniques, in order to increase sequencing depth and limit assay-specific biases. Blood TCR repertoires of 5 or 6 healthy adults were deeply sequenced to estimate repertoire size and the extent of clonotype sharing between individuals. For each donor, CD4 naive and CD4 memory were each run on three plates, CD8 naive on two plates, and CD8 memory on one plate. Per donor, leukapheresis produced somewhere between about 0.94 and 10 billion PBMCs.

A remark on this clone: The antigen this receptor binds is unknown. The record has no base qualities; no much larger clone is one base away.

Healthy HIV-negative adults with no recently reported acute infections or vaccinations were included as donors. Every donor was a Caucasian adult living in Nashville, Tennessee, USA. CD4+ T cells were enriched by magnetic negative selection, after which naive cells were positively selected on CD45RA and the negative fraction was taken as the memory subset. Blood was collected by leukapheresis, and PBMCs were isolated by Ficoll-Histopaque density gradient centrifugation and then cryopreserved in liquid nitrogen vapor phase. Purity and quantity of every magnetically sorted T cell population were checked by analytical flow cytometry. From each sorted fraction, genomic DNA was isolated and quantified by UV absorbance on a Nanodrop 2000c. The CDR3 numbers 15 residues from cysteine through phenylalanine. Here the CDR3 DNA is all that survives: 45 bases in frame from base 1. The germline V gene yields SGHRS for CDR1 and YFSETQ for CDR2. V and J are trimmed by 2 bases and 1 base, and the gene matches miss 4 bases of the junction.

TCR CDR3 regions were amplified from genomic DNA by multiplex PCR using the deep immunoSEQ assay. Genomic DNA extracted from each cell subset was distributed evenly over all wells of several immunoSEQ 96-well plates, and each plate served as one replicate. For sorted subsets, around 0.2 ug genomic DNA, equal to tens of thousands of T cell genomes, was loaded into each replicate PCR. Purified libraries were measured with a Qubit 3.0 fluorometer, size-checked on a Bioanalyzer 2100, and measured again with the KAPA Library Quantification kit. Every immunoSEQ 96-well plate was sequenced on a dedicated single-read 150-cycle Illumina NextSeq 550 flow cell. Per the original workflow: Because the immunoSEQ output included only junctional sequences and no quality scores, the filtering could not be the same as the filtering used for full-length reads. To assign V/J genes and CDR3, sequences were annotated against IMGT germline references using PyIR, a Python wrapper for IgBLAST v1.9. Reads were filtered out if the reads had weak V/J assignments (E-value above 1e-6), no CDR3, stop codons, out-of-frame junctions, or ambiguous translated residues. V3J clonotypes were defined by identical inferred V gene, J gene, and CDR3 amino acid sequence. Percentage overlap between repertoires was computed as shared unique clonotypes divided by the size of the smaller repertoire. RTK rarefaction, the Chao1 estimator, and Recon v2.1 estimates of unobserved clonotypes were used to assess repertoire richness. Generation probabilities were computed with OLGA for all TCRbeta clonotypes obtained by the gDNA method from several donors. The immuneACCESS repertoire file appears here via TCRdb, limited to in-frame rearrangements. These files lack a portion of the clones; in checked studies, under half of the deficit traces to unresolved V genes, and the cause of the others is not known. The V and J calls and clone size were taken over from that table, and D and trimming were inferred from the DNA. The sample table contains some 200,000 clones; only one count was recorded for under 80% of them. The top ten hold 11% of the sample.

Overall study results and their limits: Pairwise subsampling led to the expectation that sequencing depth would affect the degree of clonotype sharing among donors. The genetic and exposure-history diversity represented was limited by the small number of donors. Clonotypes shared by all four sorted-subset donors showed higher generation probabilities than non-shared clonotypes. Sampling was restricted to blood, and TCR repertoires in tissue are likely to differ from TCR repertoires in blood. Larger estimated clonotype richness was generally found for naive subsets than for memory subsets. Sharing across a few donors was observed for roughly 5% of naive CD4, over 3% of naive CD8, 2% to 2.5% of memory CD4, and about 0.38% of memory CD8 clonotypes. Incomplete sequencing was indicated by rarefaction of sorted-subset datasets, despite the large sequencing depth.

The sequence was collected from a man in his thirties or forties in good health. Sequencing was done on a sample of memory CD4+ T cells sorted from blood. This specimen's cell subset or site label, per the study, means: CD45RA-negative fraction. The V gene is TRBV5-1 and the J gene is TRBJ2-7, and TRBD1 matches 9 of the central bases. CDR3 sequence: CASSFGGTGSYEQYF. The nucleotides are TGCGCCAGCAGCTTTGGTGGGACAGGGTCCTACGAGCAGTACTTC.